Listed below are T cell receptor beta chains from one sample, sequenced in a study of human T cells and chemical hapten exposure. Via MiXCR, TCRdb re-called the RACE reads, giving one row per CDR3 protein. Of approximately 350,000 distinct CDR3 sequences in the sample, nearly 6.5% were seen once. Sequenced material: whole blood, taken in connection with sensitization to the hapten diphenylcyclopropenone (DPC). Receptors were obtained from a woman younger than 30 with alopecia areata. Some clones in this sample may be carry-over from other donors' samples. Both conserved end residues are part of each CDR3. The D gene is left open where the match is weak. Some rows mark clone size as missing; the rest say once, few, many or name a class of expanded clone.

13	TRBJ1-5	TRBD1	TRBV14	many	TGTGCCAGCAGCCAAGGGACAGGGCAGCCCCAGCATTTT	CASSQGTGQPQHF
16	TRBJ2-2	TRBD2	TRBV3-1	many	TGTGCCAGCAGCCTTCGAACTAGCGGGGGTTCCGGGGAGCTGTTTTTT	CASSLRTSGGSGELFF
17	TRBJ2-6	-	TRBV7-8	-	TGTGCCAGCAGCTTAGTACCAGGGGTCTCTGGGGCCAACGTCCTGACTTTC	CASSLVPGVSGANVLTF
14	TRBJ1-2	TRBD1	TRBV7-9	few	TGTGCCAGCAGCTCCACAGGGGGCGAGATTGGCTACACCTTC	CASSSTGGEIGYTF
15	TRBJ2-3	-	TRBV2	many	TGTGCCAGCAGTGAATTGACGGGGGGCACAGATACGCAGTATTTT	CASSELTGGTDTQYF
15	TRBJ2-7	TRBD1	TRBV28	few	TGTGCCAGCAGCCGCGGCGACAGGGGATTCAACGAGCAGTACTTC	CASSRGDRGFNEQYF
12	TRBJ1-2	TRBD1	TRBV29-1	many	TGCAGCGTTTCAGGGACAGACTATGGCTACACCTTC	CSVSGTDYGYTF
16	TRBJ2-3	-	TRBV4-1	few	TGCGCCAGCAGCCAAGGGTCCTTGCGGGGCGCAGATACGCAGTATTTT	CASSQGSLRGADTQYF
15	TRBJ1-2	-	TRBV27	many	TGTGCCAGCAGTTTTTTCGGGGCCCTAGGGTATGGCTACACCTTC	CASSFFGALGYGYTF
14	TRBJ1-4	TRBD1	TRBV28	-	TGTGCCAGCACTTTCACAGGGGTTAATGAAAAACTGTTTTTT	CASTFTGVNEKLFF